Detailed here is one T cell receptor (beta chain). Its matching antigen is unknown. MiXCR, applied by TCRdb to the reads, yields one record per CDR3 protein. Of 450,000 to 650,000 distinct CDR3 sequences listed, about 39% were seen once; the top ten hold over 45%. The record originates from a study of T cell repertoires in cytomegalovirus infection. As for the study in general: In the study, CMV epitopes included recently identified HLA-C-restricted and well-studied HLA-B-restricted ones. Both a matching HLA type and CMV infection were indicated by public TCR beta signatures. Study outcomes and limitations: There were carriers of CMV plus the relevant HLA, and cumulative public TCR beta family frequency identified them. Dominating the ex vivo response were TCR beta clonotypes that were CMV-specific and HLA-C-restricted.

Trimming shortened V by 5 bases and J by 6 bases, and 17 bases separated the two germline ends. The CDR3 totals 15 residues. Germline V gives CDR1 SGHTA, CDR2 FQGNSA. The sequencing here drew on cultured PBMCs, taken from culture after CMV antigen stimulation. The receptor was isolated from a human donor in good health (CMV status not recorded). Some clones in this sample may be carry-over from other donors' samples. The chain recombines TRBV7-2 with TRBJ2-1; possibly TRBD2 for D (6 bases). The CDR3 nucleotides are TGTGCCAGCAGCCTGTCGTGGGGGGTAGGCAATGAGCAGTTCTTC. This sequence encodes CASSLSWGVGNEQFF.